This entry lists 3 T cell receptor beta chains sequenced from one sample in a study of blood T cell repertoires in COVID-19. Sequenced by immunoSEQ multiplex PCR; TCRdb stores in-frame clones only, minus some. The sample lists 430,000 or so clones, about 90% seen once, with 0.65% to 1% in the top ten. Sequencing was carried out using peripheral blood. The receptors shown here come from a man aged 18 to 29 with COVID-19, enrolled during active disease.

V and J are TRBV5-6 and TRBJ2-7; D not certain. From germline, CDR1 is SGHDT and CDR2 YYEEEE. The V end lost 0 bases, the J end lost 0 bases, and 7 bases lay between the germline ends. The CDR3 has 14 residues. CDR3 sequence: CASSLGLSSYEQYF. In nucleotides, the CDR3 is TGTGCCAGCAGCTTGGGCCTGAGCTCCTACGAGCAGTACTTC. Based on the CDR3 plus reference TRBV5-6 and TRBJ2-7, the full variable domain is DAGVTQSPTHLIKTRGQQVTLRCSPKSGHDTVSWYQQALGQGPQFIFQYYEEEERQRGNFPDRFSGHQFPNYSSELNVNALLLGDSALYLCASSLGLSSYEQYFGPGTRLTVT.

V and J are TRBV12-3 or TRBV12-4 and TRBJ2-7; unclear D gene. V was cut by 6 bases and J by 2 bases, with 11 bases left in between. The CDR3 spans 13 residues. The CDR3 is CASRPGLTYEQYF. CDR3 coding DNA: TGTGCCAGCAGGCCGGGTTTAACCTACGAGCAGTACTTC.

The chain recombines TRBV9 with TRBJ1-1, with D possibly being TRBD1 (6 bases). This CDR3 is built from 17 residues. The germline CDR1 and CDR2 sequences are SGDLS and YYNGEE. Trimming left V 3 bases short and J 0 bases short, with 18 bases between. CDR3 bases: TGTGCCAGCAGCGCGCCGCGGGGGGGGCAGATGAACACTGAAGCTTTCTTT. Encoded protein: CASSAPRGGQMNTEAFF.